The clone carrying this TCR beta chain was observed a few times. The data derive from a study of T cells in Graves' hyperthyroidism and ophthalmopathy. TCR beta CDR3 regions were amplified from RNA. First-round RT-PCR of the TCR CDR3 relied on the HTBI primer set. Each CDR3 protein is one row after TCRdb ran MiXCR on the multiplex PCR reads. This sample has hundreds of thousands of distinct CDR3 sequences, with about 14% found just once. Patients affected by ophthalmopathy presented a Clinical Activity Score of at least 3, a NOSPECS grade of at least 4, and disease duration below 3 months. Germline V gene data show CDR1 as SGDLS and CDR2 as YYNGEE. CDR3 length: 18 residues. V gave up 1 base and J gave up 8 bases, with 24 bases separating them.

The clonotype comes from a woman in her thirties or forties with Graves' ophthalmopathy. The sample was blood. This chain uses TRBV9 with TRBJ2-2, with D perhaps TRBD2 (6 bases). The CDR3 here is CASSVRELGRRVPGELFF. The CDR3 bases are TGTGCCAGCAGCGTACGCGAACTTGGGAGGAGGGTCCCGGGGGAGCTGTTTTTT.